This TCR beta chain was recovered during a study of cytomegalovirus exposure and HLA in healthy donors. CDR1 and CDR2 from the germline V gene are SNHLY and FYNNEI. V was clipped by 7 bases and J by 2 bases, with 8 bases between them. The CDR3 covers 12 residues. Some clones are missing from TCRdb's copy, which holds only in-frame ones; the method was immunoSEQ multiplex PCR. The data show some 130,000 clones, roughly 87% seen once. Note on this clone: The target antigen is unknown.

Study-wide results and limits: Three chains tied to CMV proved CMV antigen-specific in vitro.

The sample was PBMCs. This chain connects TRBV2 to TRBJ1-1; D not resolved. The receptor's source is a woman between 18 and 30 years old in good health and CMV-seronegative. CDR3 sequence reads: CASMVGNTEAFF. The DNA for the CDR3 is TGTGCCAGCATGGTCGGTAACACTGAAGCTTTCTTT.